The 19 T cell receptor beta chains reported below all come from one sample, sequenced in a study of cytomegalovirus exposure and HLA in healthy donors. The PCR made use of 60 Vbeta and 13 Jbeta primers. Clones were sequenced by immunoSEQ multiplex PCR, and TCRdb holds only the in-frame ones, with some missing. Of more than 100,000 clones in the sample, 15% to 19% were seen once. The specimen sequenced was PBMCs. These receptors were taken from a woman younger than 30 in good health and CMV-seronegative.

This clone was picked up a small number of times. This chain joins TRBV9 and TRBJ2-5, with 7 bases matching TRBD1. CDR1 and CDR2 from the germline V gene are SGDLS and YYNGEE. The CDR3 runs to 17 residues. With V trimmed by 4 bases and J by 1 base, 13 bases remained unmatched. As DNA, the CDR3 is TGTGCCAGCAGCCCCCAAACCGGACAGGCTCTCCAAGAGACCCAGTACTTC. Its protein is CASSPQTGQALQETQYF.

This clone was recorded a few times. The chain recombines TRBV9 with TRBJ1-1; D ambiguous. The V end lost 0 bases, the J end lost 0 bases, and 12 bases lay between the germline ends. This CDR3 is 16 amino acids long. Germline V gives CDR1 SGDLS, CDR2 YYNGEE. CDR3 nucleotide sequence: TGTGCCAGCAGCGTAGCGAGTTACCCTGTGAACACTGAAGCTTTCTTT. Amino acids: CASSVASYPVNTEAFF.

The table lists this clone with a few counts. J is TRBJ1-5 and V is TRBV28; tentative D call: TRBD1 (6 bases). Trimming took off 6 bases at V and 0 bases at J, with 12 bases between the two ends. Per germline, CDR1 MDHEN and CDR2 SYDVKM. There are 15 residues in the CDR3. DNA for the CDR3: TGTGCCAGCAGGAAACAGGGTATTAGCAATCAGCCCCAGCATTTT. Its translation: CASRKQGISNQPQHF.

The V gene is TRBV9, the J gene TRBJ1-5; the D gene is possibly TRBD1 (6 bases). The length of the CDR3 is 15 residues. The germline V gene has CDR1 SGDLS and CDR2 YYNGEE. Trimming cost V 2 bases and J 2 bases, with 11 bases left between them. DNA for the CDR3: TGTGCCAGCAGCGTGACGGACAGAGGCAATCAGCCCCAGCATTTT. It translates to CASSVTDRGNQPQHF.

This clone occurred a few times. The chain joins TRBV5-6 to TRBJ1-2; 7 bases agree with TRBD1. Germline CDR1 and CDR2: SGHDT and YYEEEE. V lost 5 bases and J lost 6; bases outside the gene matches: 13. The CDR3 is 15 residues long. This chain's CDR3 is CASRAAGTVTNGYTF. CDR3 in DNA: TGTGCCAGCAGAGCGGCCGGGACAGTCACCAATGGCTACACCTTC.

For this clone: One junction end disagrees with the germline gene, perhaps due to a read error. Other DNA sequences in this specimen translate into the identical CDR3. CDR3 in amino acids: CDSSSPERIDRYGYTF. For the CDR3, the DNA is TGTGACAGCAGCTCCCCCGAGCGCATCGACAGATATGGCTACACCTTT. This chain uses TRBV7-9 with TRBJ1-2, with TRBD1 as a possible D gene (5 bases). The germline CDR1 and CDR2 sequences are SEHNR and FQNEAQ (reference sequence). CDR3 length: 16 residues.

This clone has just a few counts. The CDR3 protein is CASRSGHRGYRDEKLFF. In nucleotides, the CDR3 is TGTGCCAGCAGGTCGGGCCACAGGGGGTATCGTGATGAAAAACTGTTTTTT. The genes are TRBV11-2 and TRBJ1-4, with TRBD1 matching 8 bases. Germline V gene sequence: CDR1 SGHAT, CDR2 FQNNGV. V was pared by 6 bases and J by 6 bases, with 15 bases of the junction left unmatched. The CDR3 runs to 17 residues.

This clone was counted a few times. The gene calls are TRBV27 and TRBJ2-4, with 16 nucleotides matching TRBD2. The CDR3 covers 23 residues. J was trimmed by 3 bases and V by 4 bases; bases with no gene match: 21. Germline V gene sequence: CDR1 MNHEY, CDR2 SMNVEV (reference sequence). The CDR3 sequence: CASSSRGTSGRALQGSGKNIQYF. The CDR3 nucleotides are TGTGCCAGCAGTTCCCGGGGGACTAGCGGGAGGGCCCTTCAGGGATCGGGCAAAAACATTCAGTACTTC.

As to this clone: The sample has other DNA sequences that encode this CDR3 too. V is TRBV6-5 and J is TRBJ2-5; TRBD1 matches 12 bases. The germline gives CDR1 MNHEY, CDR2 SVGAGI. This CDR3 spans 15 amino acids. The ends lost 5 bases at V and 9 bases at J; junction bases unmatched: 10. The CDR3: CASSTPGQGAPAQYF. The CDR3 region has the DNA TGTGCCAGCAGTACACCGGGACAGGGGGCACCGGCCCAGTACTTC.

Comments on this clone: The same CDR3 is also encoded by other DNA sequences in this sample. The V call is TRBV27, the J call TRBJ1-5; a possible D gene is TRBD1 (6 bases). The CDR3 is 14 residues long. CDR1 and CDR2 from the germline V gene are MNHEY and SMNVEV (reference sequence). V lost 3 bases, J lost 4 bases, and 10 bases lay in between. The CDR3, as DNA: TGTGCCAGCAGTTTTGGCAGGGGAAATCAGCCCCAGCATTTT. It specifies CASSFGRGNQPQHF.

This sequence joins TRBV6-1 and TRBJ1-4; D gene unclear. The CDR3 has 14 amino acids. Germline V gives CDR1 MNHNS, CDR2 SASEGT. V was clipped by 5 bases and J by 4 bases, with 11 bases between them. The CDR3 region is CASSPRQLNEKLFF. The CDR3 region has the DNA TGTGCCAGCAGTCCCCGACAACTTAATGAAAAACTGTTTTTT.

V gene TRBV5-4 combines with J gene TRBJ1-2; D is possibly TRBD1 (6 bases). The germline V gene encodes CDR1 SGHNT and CDR2 YYREEE (reference sequence). V was clipped by 5 bases and J by 7 bases, with 18 bases between them. The CDR3 length is 14 residues. The CDR3 sequence: CASRLTGGRGGYTF. The CDR3, as DNA: TGTGCCAGCAGGCTAACCGGGGGGCGGGGTGGCTACACCTTC.

This sequence joins TRBV9 and TRBJ2-2; 8 positions agree with TRBD1. Germline V gene lookup returns CDR1 SGDLS and CDR2 YYNGEE. The V gene end was trimmed by 4 bases and the J gene end by 4 bases; junction bases not matched to a gene: 6. There are 15 residues in the CDR3. The CDR3 spells CASSPTGVGTGELFF. In DNA form, the CDR3 reads TGTGCCAGCAGCCCGACAGGGGTCGGCACCGGGGAGCTGTTTTTT.

Only a few counts were recorded for this clone. CDR3 nucleotide sequence: TGTGCCAGTAGCAGTCGCCCGGGACTTTCCACTGAAGCTTTCTTT. This translates into CASSSRPGLSTEAFF. The chain uses TRBV19 and TRBJ1-1, with D perhaps matching TRBD1 (5 bases). CDR1 and CDR2 (germline): LNHDA, SQIVND (reference sequence). The CDR3 consists of 15 residues. Trimming shortened V by 6 bases and J by 4 bases, and 18 bases separated the two germline ends. Full variable domain (remainder filled in from reference TRBV19 and TRBJ1-1): DGGITQSPKYLFRKEGQNVTLSCEQNLNHDAMYWYRQDPGQGLRLIYYSQIVNDFQKGDIAEGYSVSREKKESFPLTVTSAQKNPTAFYLCASSSRPGLSTEAFFGQGTRLTVV.

The J gene is TRBJ2-1, the V gene TRBV20-1, with D perhaps TRBD1 (5 bases). The length of the CDR3 is 11 residues. In germline, CDR1 is DFQATT, CDR2 SNEGSKA (reference sequence). The V and J ends lost 5 bases and 9 bases respectively, with 11 bases between them. For the CDR3, the DNA is TGCAGTGCTTGGGGCGTCGGTGAGCAGTTCTTC. Its protein product is CSAWGVGEQFF.

This chain uses TRBV2 with TRBJ1-1, with a possible D match to TRBD1 (5 bases). This CDR3 is 17 amino acids long. Trimming took 1 base from V and 1 from J, leaving 16 bases between them. Germline CDR1 SNHLY, CDR2 FYNNEI. The DNA for the CDR3 is TGTGCCAGCAGTGAAGAGGGGCATAAAACACAGAACACTGAAGCTTTCTTT. This sequence encodes CASSEEGHKTQNTEAFF.

This clone was picked up a small number of times. This rearrangement joins TRBV5-1 to TRBJ2-2; D perhaps matches TRBD2 (6 bases). CDR1 and CDR2 from the germline V gene are SGHRS and YFSETQ. The CDR3 runs 17 residues. The V gene lost 0 bases and the J gene lost 0 bases, with 12 bases spanning the gap. This chain's CDR3 is CASSLATTSTNTGELFF. DNA for the CDR3: TGCGCCAGCAGCTTGGCCACAACTAGCACGAACACCGGGGAGCTGTTTTTT.

This clone came up a few times. The V gene is TRBV5-1, the J gene TRBJ1-4; 7 bases are shared with TRBD1. The V and J ends lost 4 bases and 6 bases, in that order; junction bases with no gene match: 6. Germline loops: CDR1 SGHRS, CDR2 YFSETQ. The CDR3 is 14 amino acids. The CDR3 loop is CASSPRQGDEKLFF. The CDR3 nucleotides read TGCGCCAGCAGCCCAAGACAGGGAGATGAAAAACTGTTTTTT.

The chain combines TRBV4-2 with TRBJ1-4, with D maybe TRBD1 (5 bases). V lost 3 bases and J lost 6, with 14 bases in between. Germline loops: CDR1 LGHNA, CDR2 YNFKEQ. The CDR3 is made up of 15 amino acids. The CDR3 protein is CASSQQGPTDEKLFF. CDR3 nucleotides: TGTGCCAGCAGCCAGCAGGGCCCCACGGATGAAAAACTGTTTTTT.